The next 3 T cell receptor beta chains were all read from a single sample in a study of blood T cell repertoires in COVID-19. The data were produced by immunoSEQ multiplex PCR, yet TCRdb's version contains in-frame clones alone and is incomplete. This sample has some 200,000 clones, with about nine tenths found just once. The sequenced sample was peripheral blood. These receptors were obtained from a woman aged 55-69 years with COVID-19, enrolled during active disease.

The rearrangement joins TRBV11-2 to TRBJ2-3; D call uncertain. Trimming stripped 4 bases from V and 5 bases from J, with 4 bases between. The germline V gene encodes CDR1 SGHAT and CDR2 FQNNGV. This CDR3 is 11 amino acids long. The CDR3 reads CASSSRDTQYF. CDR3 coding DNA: TGTGCCAGCAGCTCCAGAGATACGCAGTATTTT.

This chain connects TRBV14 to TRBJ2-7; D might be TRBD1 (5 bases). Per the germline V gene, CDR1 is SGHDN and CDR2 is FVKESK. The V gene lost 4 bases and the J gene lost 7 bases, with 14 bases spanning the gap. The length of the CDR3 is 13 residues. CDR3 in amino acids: CASSPELGAEQYF. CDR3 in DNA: TGTGCCAGCAGCCCAGAATTAGGGGCGGAGCAGTACTTC.

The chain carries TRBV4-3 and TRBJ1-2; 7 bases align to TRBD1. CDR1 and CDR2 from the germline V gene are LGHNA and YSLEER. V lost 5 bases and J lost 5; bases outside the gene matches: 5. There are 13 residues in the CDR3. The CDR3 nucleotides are TGCGCCAGCAGCATGGACAGGTCTTATGGCTACACCTTC. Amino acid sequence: CASSMDRSYGYTF.